One and the same sample provided the 7 T cell receptor beta chains below, sequenced in a study of blood T cells in healthy people across ages. Alongside a J-beta primer mix, a sample-barcoded 5' primer served in a second PCR lasting about 7 to 12 cycles. TCRdb reprocessed the 5' RACE reads via MiXCR and lists one record per CDR3 protein. The sample lists 850,000 to 1,000,000 distinct CDR3 sequences, roughly 47% occurring once. Sequencing input: blood. These receptors originate from a woman aged 55-69 years in good health.

This clonotype was seen at least ten times. The genes are TRBV29-1 and TRBJ2-7; 9 nucleotides agree with TRBD1. With 4 bases clipped from V and 2 bases from J, the junction kept 9 bases outside the gene matches. The germline CDR1 and CDR2 sequences are SQVTM and ANQGSEA. This CDR3 contains 15 residues. This chain's CDR3 is CSVVDRGTSTYEQYF. The CDR3, as DNA: TGCAGCGTTGTTGACAGGGGGACCTCGACCTACGAGCAGTACTTC.

This sequence joins TRBV20-1 and TRBJ2-7, with TRBD1 as a possible D gene (6 bases). Trimming cost V 3 bases and J 3 bases, with 15 bases left between them. The germline V gene has CDR1 DFQATT and CDR2 SNEGSKA (reference sequence). CDR3 length equals 14 residues. CDR3 sequence reads: CSASAGRGRYEQYF. CDR3 DNA: TGCAGTGCTAGCGCGGGCAGGGGACGCTACGAGCAGTACTTC.

The V gene is TRBV5-1, the J gene TRBJ2-5; TRBD1 matches at 7 bases. The junction had 8 bases not matched to a gene; V was cut back by 3 bases and J by 3 bases. The CDR3 covers 15 residues. CDR1 and CDR2 from the germline V gene are SGHRS and YFSETQ. The CDR3 DNA reads TGCGCCAGCAGCTGGGATCAGGACAGGAAAGAGACCCAGTACTTC. It is translated as CASSWDQDRKETQYF.

The chain is built from TRBV12-3 or TRBV12-4 and TRBJ2-5, with TRBD2 matching over 11 bases. The CDR3 is 18 residues long. The trim removed 0 bases at V and 4 bases at J, leaving 10 bases unmatched. In nucleotides, the CDR3 is TGTGCCAGCAGTTTAGCGCCCGGACTAGCGGGCGGGGGAGAGACCCAGTACTTC. Its protein product is CASSLAPGLAGGGETQYF.

This clonotype came up once. The V call is TRBV20-1, the J call TRBJ1-5; TRBD1 agrees at 7 bases. This CDR3 is built from 13 residues. The junction had 6 bases not matched to a gene; V was cut back by 6 bases and J by 4 bases. The V gene's germline CDR1 is DFQATT and CDR2 SNEGSKA (reference sequence). The CDR3 bases are TGCAGTGCGGGAGGGGACAGTAATCAGCCCCAGCATTTT. It codes for CSAGGDSNQPQHF.

The chain is built from TRBV6-2 or TRBV6-3 and TRBJ2-5; D ambiguous. Deletions cut 7 bases from V and 5 bases from J, with 14 bases between. Germline V lookup: CDR1 MNHEY, CDR2 SVGEGT. CDR3 size: 13 residues. CDR3 in amino acids: CASISARMETQYF. CDR3 nucleotides: TGTGCCAGCATCTCGGCGAGGATGGAGACCCAGTACTTC.

This chain joins TRBV11-2 and TRBJ2-4, with 8 bases identical to TRBD1. The germline V gene has CDR1 SGHAT and CDR2 FQNNGV. CDR3 size: 16 residues. After removal of 1 base from V and 5 bases from J, the junction contained 7 bases not matched to a gene. CDR3 protein: CASSLAGGKSQNIQYF. CDR3 DNA sequence: TGTGCCAGCAGCTTAGCAGGGGGCAAATCCCAAAACATTCAGTACTTC. Variable domain in full (rest from reference TRBV11-2 and TRBJ2-4): EAGVAQSPRYKIIEKRQSVAFWCNPISGHATLYWYQQILGQGPKLLIQFQNNGVVDDSQLPKDRFSAERLKGVDSTLKIQPAKLEDSAVYLCASSLAGGKSQNIQYFGAGTRLSVL.